These T cell receptor beta chains were read from a single sample in a study of blood T cell repertoires in COVID-19. Data came from immunoSEQ multiplex PCR; TCRdb stores just in-frame clones and leaves some out. This sample has more than 60,000 clones; roughly 87% occur once, and the top ten carry roughly an eighth. Source material: peripheral blood. These receptors were collected from a woman aged 80 or over with acute or convalescent COVID-19. The CDR3 runs from the conserved cysteine through the conserved F or W. Fields, in order: D gene, clone size, V gene, J gene, CDR3 protein, CDR3 DNA. D genes are given only for firm matches. Part of the rows lack a size; the others show once, few, many or a class for expanded clones.

d_gene: -; abundance: -; v_gene: TRBV7-9; j_gene: TRBJ2-2; CDR3aa: CASSSFTGTGELFF; CDR3nt: TGTGCCAGCAGCTCTTTCACAGGGACCGGGGAGCTGTTTTTT
d_gene: -; abundance: few; v_gene: TRBV19; j_gene: TRBJ2-6; CDR3aa: CASSIQGGAISPAWANVLTF; CDR3nt: TGTGCCAGTAGTATACAGGGTGGGGCGATATCCCCGGCGTGGGCCAACGTCCTGACTTTC
d_gene: -; abundance: -; v_gene: TRBV19; j_gene: TRBJ1-1; CDR3aa: CASNLGTGLNLNTEAFF; CDR3nt: TGTGCCAGTAATCTTGGCACAGGCCTGAACCTGAACACTGAAGCTTTCTTT
d_gene: -; abundance: -; v_gene: TRBV10-2; j_gene: TRBJ2-7; CDR3aa: CASSVASTYEQYF; CDR3nt: TGCGCCAGCAGTGTCGCGTCCACCTACGAGCAGTACTTC
d_gene: TRBD1; abundance: -; v_gene: TRBV19; j_gene: TRBJ2-7; CDR3aa: CASSIGHLRTGGPYEQYF; CDR3nt: TGTGCCAGTAGTATCGGTCATCTCCGGACAGGGGGACCCTACGAGCAGTACTTC
d_gene: -; abundance: -; v_gene: TRBV29-1; j_gene: TRBJ2-1; CDR3aa: CSVDGGASYNEQFF; CDR3nt: TGCAGCGTTGACGGCGGAGCCTCCTACAATGAGCAGTTCTTC
d_gene: -; abundance: -; v_gene: TRBV5-1; j_gene: TRBJ2-3; CDR3aa: CASSLGQGRDTQYF; CDR3nt: TGCGCCAGCAGCTTGGGGCAGGGGCGGGATACGCAGTATTTT
d_gene: -; abundance: -; v_gene: TRBV24-1; j_gene: TRBJ2-1; CDR3aa: CATSEGRSLSVLFF; CDR3nt: TGTGCCACCAGTGAAGGGAGGTCCCTCTCAGTCCTTTTCTTC
d_gene: -; abundance: -; v_gene: TRBV12-3/TRBV12-4; j_gene: TRBJ1-2; CDR3aa: CASSRGSYGYTF; CDR3nt: TGTGCCAGCAGCAGGGGAAGCTATGGCTACACCTTC
d_gene: TRBD2; abundance: -; v_gene: TRBV27; j_gene: TRBJ2-7; CDR3aa: CATRKAGGSSYEQYF; CDR3nt: TGTGCCACCAGAAAAGCCGGGGGGAGCTCCTACGAGCAGTACTTC
d_gene: -; abundance: -; v_gene: TRBV19; j_gene: TRBJ2-3; CDR3aa: CASSPGTRSTDTQYF; CDR3nt: TGTGCCAGTAGTCCCGGGACAAGAAGCACAGATACGCAGTATTTT
d_gene: TRBD1; abundance: -; v_gene: TRBV7-6; j_gene: TRBJ2-5; CDR3aa: CASSSWPGQGKETQYF; CDR3nt: TGTGCCAGCAGCTCATGGCCGGGACAGGGGAAAGAGACCCAGTACTTC
d_gene: -; abundance: -; v_gene: TRBV5-1; j_gene: TRBJ2-5; CDR3aa: CASSAHQLGALQETQYF; CDR3nt: TGCGCCAGCAGCGCCCATCAGTTGGGGGCTCTCCAAGAGACCCAGTACTTC
d_gene: -; abundance: -; v_gene: TRBV6-5; j_gene: TRBJ2-7; CDR3aa: CATRQVYEQYF; CDR3nt: TGTGCCACCCGACAGGTTTACGAGCAGTACTTC
d_gene: -; abundance: -; v_gene: TRBV11-3; j_gene: TRBJ2-5; CDR3aa: CASPGGPRWQETQYF; CDR3nt: TGTGCCAGCCCTGGAGGGCCGAGGTGGCAAGAGACCCAGTACTTC
d_gene: -; abundance: -; v_gene: TRBV18; j_gene: TRBJ2-1; CDR3aa: CASSPLGGVSYNEQFF; CDR3nt: TGTGCCAGCTCACCACTCGGCGGAGTCTCCTACAATGAGCAGTTCTTC
d_gene: -; abundance: -; v_gene: TRBV29-1; j_gene: TRBJ1-1; CDR3aa: CSVVGSMNTEAFF; CDR3nt: TGCAGCGTTGTGGGCAGCATGAACACTGAAGCTTTCTTT
d_gene: TRBD1; abundance: once; v_gene: TRBV27; j_gene: TRBJ1-5; CDR3aa: CASSLFPSRQGDNQPQHF; CDR3nt: TGTGCCAGCAGTTTATTCCCTTCCCGACAGGGAGACAATCAGCCCCAGCATTTT
d_gene: -; abundance: -; v_gene: TRBV7-9; j_gene: TRBJ1-1; CDR3aa: CASSFGGNTEAFF; CDR3nt: TGTGCCAGCAGCTTCGGAGGGAACACTGAAGCTTTCTTT
d_gene: TRBD2; abundance: -; v_gene: TRBV7-7; j_gene: TRBJ2-3; CDR3aa: CASSPGLAGDTQYF; CDR3nt: TGTGCCAGCAGCCCAGGACTAGCGGGCGATACGCAGTATTTT
d_gene: TRBD1; abundance: -; v_gene: TRBV23-1; j_gene: TRBJ2-7; CDR3aa: CASSQSSTGGTYEQYF; CDR3nt: TGCGCCAGCAGTCAATCTTCGACAGGGGGTACCTACGAGCAGTACTTC
d_gene: -; abundance: -; v_gene: TRBV28; j_gene: TRBJ1-2; CDR3aa: CASSSPSARVRGYTF; CDR3nt: TGTGCCAGCAGTTCCCCTAGTGCCAGGGTCCGGGGCTACACCTTC
d_gene: -; abundance: -; v_gene: TRBV29-1; j_gene: TRBJ1-1; CDR3aa: CSVESTFDTEAFF; CDR3nt: TGCAGCGTTGAATCCACTTTCGACACTGAAGCTTTCTTT
d_gene: TRBD1; abundance: -; v_gene: TRBV30; j_gene: TRBJ2-5; CDR3aa: CAWSVGTGQQETQYF; CDR3nt: TGTGCCTGGAGTGTGGGGACAGGGCAACAAGAGACCCAGTACTTC
d_gene: TRBD1; abundance: -; v_gene: TRBV28; j_gene: TRBJ1-4; CDR3aa: CASSLETGGSGKLFF; CDR3nt: TGTGCCAGCAGTTTAGAGACAGGGGGCTCTGGAAAACTGTTTTTT
d_gene: -; abundance: -; v_gene: TRBV5-5; j_gene: TRBJ2-2; CDR3aa: CASSLGAGFTGELFF; CDR3nt: TGTGCCAGCAGCTTGGGAGCAGGGTTCACCGGGGAGCTGTTTTTT
d_gene: TRBD1; abundance: -; v_gene: TRBV28; j_gene: TRBJ2-5; CDR3aa: CASSHTWDRPWETQYF; CDR3nt: TGTGCCAGCAGTCACACTTGGGACAGGCCTTGGGAGACCCAGTACTTC
d_gene: -; abundance: -; v_gene: TRBV6-2/TRBV6-3; j_gene: TRBJ1-6; CDR3aa: CASSYSTSGRRFSPLHF; CDR3nt: TGTGCCAGCAGTTACTCGACTTCAGGGAGGAGGTTTTCACCCCTCCACTTT
d_gene: -; abundance: few; v_gene: TRBV29-1; j_gene: TRBJ2-7; CDR3aa: CSAGQSYEQYF; CDR3nt: TGCAGCGCGGGACAAAGCTACGAGCAGTACTTC
d_gene: -; abundance: -; v_gene: TRBV9; j_gene: TRBJ2-3; CDR3aa: CASSVWAGETDTQYF; CDR3nt: TGTGCCAGCAGCGTCTGGGCAGGTGAGACAGATACGCAGTATTTT
d_gene: -; abundance: -; v_gene: TRBV5-1; j_gene: TRBJ2-1; CDR3aa: CASSLAGNEQFF; CDR3nt: TGCGCCAGCAGCTTGGCCGGCAATGAGCAGTTCTTC
d_gene: -; abundance: few; v_gene: TRBV5-1; j_gene: TRBJ2-7; CDR3aa: CASRTTGRGDYEQYF; CDR3nt: TGCGCCAGCAGGACTACAGGGAGAGGGGACTACGAGCAGTACTTC
d_gene: -; abundance: -; v_gene: TRBV6-5; j_gene: TRBJ2-2; CDR3aa: CASSPHNTGELFF; CDR3nt: TGTGCCAGCAGTCCCCATAACACCGGGGAGCTGTTTTTT
d_gene: TRBD1; abundance: -; v_gene: TRBV29-1; j_gene: TRBJ1-1; CDR3aa: CSAPRQGGMNTEAFF; CDR3nt: TGCAGCGCCCCGCGACAGGGTGGTATGAACACTGAAGCTTTCTTT
d_gene: TRBD1; abundance: -; v_gene: TRBV7-7; j_gene: TRBJ2-2; CDR3aa: CASSPDRGVGELFF; CDR3nt: TGTGCCAGCAGCCCTGACAGGGGGGTCGGGGAGCTGTTTTTT
d_gene: -; abundance: once; v_gene: TRBV6-4; j_gene: TRBJ1-2; CDR3aa: CASRQHNYGYTF; CDR3nt: TGTGCCAGCCGACAGCATAACTATGGCTACACCTTC
d_gene: TRBD1; abundance: -; v_gene: TRBV29-1; j_gene: TRBJ2-7; CDR3aa: CSVGVAGGKGEQYF; CDR3nt: TGCAGCGTTGGGGTAGCAGGGGGTAAAGGAGAGCAGTACTTC
d_gene: -; abundance: -; v_gene: TRBV12-5; j_gene: TRBJ1-1; CDR3aa: CASGPQTGEAFF; CDR3nt: TGTGCTAGTGGCCCCCAAACAGGGGAAGCTTTCTTT
d_gene: -; abundance: -; v_gene: TRBV7-7; j_gene: TRBJ2-7; CDR3aa: CASSPKGVYEQYF; CDR3nt: TGTGCCAGCAGCCCTAAAGGGGTCTACGAGCAGTACTTC
d_gene: -; abundance: few; v_gene: TRBV6-1; j_gene: TRBJ2-1; CDR3aa: CASSEDLSSYNEQFF; CDR3nt: TGTGCCAGCAGTGAAGACCTGAGCTCCTACAATGAGCAGTTCTTC
d_gene: -; abundance: -; v_gene: TRBV28; j_gene: TRBJ2-7; CDR3aa: CASRMELIYEQYF; CDR3nt: TGTGCCAGCCGGATGGAACTAATCTACGAGCAGTACTTC
d_gene: -; abundance: -; v_gene: TRBV19; j_gene: TRBJ1-1; CDR3aa: CASQGSGSTEAFF; CDR3nt: TGTGCCTCTCAGGGATCAGGTTCGACTGAAGCTTTCTTT
d_gene: TRBD1; abundance: -; v_gene: TRBV19; j_gene: TRBJ1-2; CDR3aa: CASSINRGQGASYGYTF; CDR3nt: TGTGCCAGTAGTATAAACCGAGGACAGGGGGCAAGCTATGGCTACACCTTC
d_gene: -; abundance: once; v_gene: TRBV6-5; j_gene: TRBJ2-3; CDR3aa: CATRESGDTQYF; CDR3nt: TGTGCCACCCGGGAGTCTGGAGATACGCAGTATTTT
d_gene: -; abundance: -; v_gene: TRBV14; j_gene: TRBJ1-1; CDR3aa: CASSHRGGVNTEAFF; CDR3nt: TGTGCCAGCAGCCACAGAGGGGGGGTGAACACTGAAGCTTTCTTT